The 13 T cell receptor beta chains listed next were all sequenced from one sample in a study of T cells after yellow fever vaccination (dated by TCRdb to about 2019). Libraries came from 5' RACE. The instrument was an Illumina NovaSeq 6000. The raw public data were reprocessed by TCRdb itself: fastp quality trimming at Q25, MiXCR clonotype calling, in-frame beta chains only. CDR3 protein duplicates are merged, each entry listing the most common genes and DNA. This sample lists a few hundred thousand distinct CDR3 sequences; less than 4.5% were detected once. Of the sample, 23% falls within the top ten clones. Per the publication, the treatment or condition label means: live attenuated yellow fever vaccine strain. This specimen consisted of PBMCs, obtained on the day of the yellow fever booster vaccination. All receptors come from a man aged 18 to 29 who received the YFV17D yellow fever vaccine.

This chain connects TRBV3-1 to TRBJ1-4; no firm D call. The CDR3 sequence is 14 residues long. Looked up from germline, CDR1 is LGHDT and CDR2 is YNNKEL (reference sequence). Between the trimmed V and J ends, which lost 1 base and 3 bases, there was a span of 6 bases. CDR3 DNA sequence: TGTGCCAGCAGCCAAGGAGTGGCTAATGAAAAACTGTTTTTT. This encodes CASSQGVANEKLFF.

CDR3 amino acids: CASSLGDGLQYF. CDR3 DNA sequence: TGTGCCAGCAGCTTGGGAGACGGCCTCCAGTACTTC. The chain joins TRBV7-3 to TRBJ2-4, with D maybe TRBD2 (5 bases). CDR3 length equals 12 residues. Looked up from germline, CDR1 is SGHTA and CDR2 is FQGTGA. V gave up 3 bases and J gave up 13 bases, with 13 bases separating them.

This clonotype was recorded at least ten times. The V and J genes are TRBV7-9 and TRBJ1-5; 8 bases are a match to TRBD1. Germline V gene sequence: CDR1 SEHNR, CDR2 FQNEAQ (reference sequence). Trimming cost V 6 bases and J 2 bases; bases outside gene matches: 3. The CDR3 length is 14 residues. The CDR3 spells CASSRGQGNQPQHF. Written as DNA, the CDR3 is TGTGCCAGCAGTCGGGGACAGGGCAATCAGCCCCAGCATTTT. The full variable domain, with the rest looked up from reference TRBV7-9 and TRBJ1-5, is DTGVSQNPRHKITKRGQNVTFRCDPISEHNRLYWYRQTLGQGPEFLTYFQNEAQLEKSRLLSDRFSAERPKGSFSTLEIQRTEQGDSAMYLCASSRGQGNQPQHFGDGTRLSIL.

This clonotype has a count of ten or more. The V gene is TRBV9, the J gene TRBJ2-5; 7 bases fit TRBD2. CDR1 and CDR2 from the germline V gene are SGDLS and YYNGEE. Unmatched junction bases numbered 6, after V lost 0 bases and J lost 1 base. The CDR3 contains 16 residues. The CDR3 DNA sequence: TGTGCCAGCAGCGTAGCCGGCGGGAGATCCCAAGAGACCCAGTACTTC. Translation: CASSVAGGRSQETQYF.

This clonotype was recorded at least ten times. The chain has TRBV5-1 and TRBJ2-1; 8 bases line up with TRBD1. The CDR3 runs to 15 residues. Germline V gives CDR1 SGHRS, CDR2 YFSETQ. Trimming took 1 base from V and 6 from J; bases not matched to a gene: 6. The CDR3 loop reads CASSLQDRVGNEQFF. DNA for the CDR3: TGCGCCAGCAGCTTGCAGGACAGGGTAGGCAATGAGCAGTTCTTC. Looking up the rest from reference TRBV5-1 and TRBJ2-1 gives the full variable domain: KAGVTQTPRYLIKTRGQQVTLSCSPISGHRSVSWYQQTPGQGLQFLFEYFSETQRNKGNFPGRFSGRQFSNSRSEMNVSTLELGDSALYLCASSLQDRVGNEQFFGPGTRLTVL.

This clonotype was detected ten times or more. The J gene is TRBJ2-7, the V gene TRBV14; TRBD2 might be the D (5 bases). Germline CDR1 is SGHDN and CDR2 is FVKESK. The CDR3 runs 11 residues. V dropped 4 bases and J dropped 6 bases, with 7 bases sitting between them. The CDR3 reads CASSPGVEQYF. CDR3 nucleotides: TGTGCCAGCAGCCCCGGGGTCGAGCAGTACTTC.

This chain uses TRBV2 with TRBJ1-1; 9 nucleotides match TRBD1. J gave up 0 bases and V 3 bases, and 5 bases lay outside the gene matches. The length of the CDR3 is 16 residues. Looked up from germline, CDR1 is SNHLY and CDR2 is FYNNEI. Here the CDR3 reads CASSEGTGHMNTEAFF. The CDR3, as DNA: TGTGCCAGCAGTGAGGGGACAGGGCACATGAACACTGAAGCTTTCTTT.

This clonotype was found many times. The CDR3 region has the DNA TGTGCCAGCAGATTACAGGGGGGGTACGAGCAGTACGTC. Translating gives CASRLQGGYEQYV. The V and J genes are TRBV6-1 and TRBJ2-7; possibly TRBD1 for D (8 bases). The germline V gene has CDR1 MNHNS and CDR2 SASEGT. The CDR3 has 13 amino acids. Trimming removed 6 bases at V and 4 bases at J, with 13 bases between.

The chain links TRBV2 to TRBJ1-2; TRBD1 matches 8 bases. This CDR3 is 14 amino acids long. Trimming cost V 4 bases and J 5 bases; bases outside gene matches: 6. CDR1 and CDR2 from the germline V gene are SNHLY and FYNNEI. The CDR3 bases are TGTGCCAGCAGTGTAGGACAGGGTCAATATGGCTACACCTTC. Protein product: CASSVGQGQYGYTF.

Many counts were recorded for this clonotype. The V gene is TRBV3-1, the J gene TRBJ2-1, with D perhaps matching TRBD1 (7 bases). V lost 0 bases to trimming and J lost 1 base, with 10 bases between them. Germline V lookup: CDR1 LGHDT, CDR2 YNNKEL (reference sequence). The CDR3 sequence is 16 residues long. The CDR3 reads CASSQDSGGSYNEQFF. The CDR3 DNA reads TGTGCCAGCAGCCAAGATTCAGGGGGGTCCTACAATGAGCAGTTCTTC.

This clonotype was detected ten times or more. This rearrangement joins TRBV5-1 to TRBJ1-1, with D possibly being TRBD1 (5 bases). V was shortened by 3 bases and J by 2 bases, with 11 bases between the two germline ends. This CDR3 is built from 14 residues. From germline, CDR1 is SGHRS and CDR2 YFSETQ. The CDR3: CASSYDGGNTEAFF. The CDR3 DNA is TGCGCCAGCAGCTATGACGGGGGAAACACTGAAGCTTTCTTT. Full variable domain (missing parts from reference TRBV5-1 and TRBJ1-1): KAGVTQTPRYLIKTRGQQVTLSCSPISGHRSVSWYQQTPGQGLQFLFEYFSETQRNKGNFPGRFSGRQFSNSRSEMNVSTLELGDSALYLCASSYDGGNTEAFFGQGTRLTVV.

The table lists this clonotype with many counts. V gene TRBV5-1 combines with J gene TRBJ2-3; maybe TRBD2 (7 bases). CDR1 is SGHRS and CDR2 is YFSETQ in the germline V gene. This CDR3 has 14 amino acids. V was shortened by 5 bases and J by 5 bases, with 15 bases between the two germline ends. The CDR3 here is CASRGGGLGDTQYF. DNA for the CDR3: TGCGCCAGCAGGGGAGGGGGTCTGGGAGATACGCAGTATTTT.

In its sample, this clonotype was seen many times. The V gene is TRBV5-1, the J gene TRBJ2-7; D could derive from TRBD1 or TRBD2 (6 bases each). Germline assignment: CDR1 SGHRS and CDR2 YFSETQ. The CDR3 covers 12 residues. The ends were cut back, 0 bases at V and 8 bases at J, with 9 bases in the middle. CDR3 residues: CASSLVGGQQYV. In DNA, the CDR3 is TGCGCCAGCAGCTTGGTGGGGGGCCAGCAGTACGTC.